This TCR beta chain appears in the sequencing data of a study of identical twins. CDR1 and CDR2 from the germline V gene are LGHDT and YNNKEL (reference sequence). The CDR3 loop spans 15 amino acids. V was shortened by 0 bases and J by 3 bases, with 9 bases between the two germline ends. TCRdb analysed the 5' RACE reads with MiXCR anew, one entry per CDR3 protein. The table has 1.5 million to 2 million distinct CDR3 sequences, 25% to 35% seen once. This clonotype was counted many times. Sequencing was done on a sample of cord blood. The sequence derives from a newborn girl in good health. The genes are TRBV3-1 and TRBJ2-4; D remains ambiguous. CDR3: CASSQEFANKNIQYF. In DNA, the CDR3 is TGTGCCAGCAGCCAAGAGTTCGCTAACAAAAACATTCAGTACTTC.